The clone carrying this T cell receptor beta chain has just a few counts. What it recognizes is unknown. Trimming cost V 4 bases and J 4 bases, with 8 bases left between them. This CDR3 region has 12 residues. This entry is derived from a study of T cells after yellow fever vaccination. Study conclusions and caveats: CD4 and CD8 compartments shared a small share of clonotypes. Repertoires sorted by FACS could include abundant clonotypes that are contaminants from the bulk population.

Production of TCR cDNA was by 5'RACE template switching, which also added a universal primer site and UMIs. Via MiXCR, TCRdb re-called the 5' RACE reads, giving one row per CDR3 protein. The data show some 350,000 distinct CDR3 sequences, around a tenth seen once. This sequence joins TRBV12-3 or TRBV12-4 and TRBJ2-7, with a possible D match to TRBD1 (6 bases). The sequenced sample was PBMCs, obtained on the day of the first yellow fever vaccination. The receptor was derived from a man aged 18 to 30 who received the YFV17D yellow fever vaccine. The DNA for the CDR3 is TGTGCCAGCAGTTCCAGGGGTTACGAGCAGTACTTC. The encoded protein is CASSSRGYEQYF.